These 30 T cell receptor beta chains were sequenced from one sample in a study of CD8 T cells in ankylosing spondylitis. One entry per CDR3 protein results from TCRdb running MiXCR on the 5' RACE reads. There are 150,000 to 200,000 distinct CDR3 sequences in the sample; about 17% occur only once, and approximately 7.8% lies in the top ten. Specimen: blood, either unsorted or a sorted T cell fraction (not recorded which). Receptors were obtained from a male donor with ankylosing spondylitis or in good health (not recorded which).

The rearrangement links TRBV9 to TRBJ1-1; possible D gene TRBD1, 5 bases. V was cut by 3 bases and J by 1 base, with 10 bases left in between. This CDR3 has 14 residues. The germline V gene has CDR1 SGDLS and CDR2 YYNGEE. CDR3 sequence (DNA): TGTGCCAGCAGCGCACAGGCGGGGAACACTGAAGCTTTCTTT. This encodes CASSAQAGNTEAFF.

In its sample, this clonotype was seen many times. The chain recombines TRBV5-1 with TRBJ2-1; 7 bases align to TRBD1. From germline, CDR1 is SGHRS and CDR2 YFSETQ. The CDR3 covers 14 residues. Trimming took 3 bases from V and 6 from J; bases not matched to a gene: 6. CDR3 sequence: CASSWRQGTNEQFF. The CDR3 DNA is TGCGCCAGCAGCTGGAGACAGGGTACCAATGAGCAGTTCTTC.

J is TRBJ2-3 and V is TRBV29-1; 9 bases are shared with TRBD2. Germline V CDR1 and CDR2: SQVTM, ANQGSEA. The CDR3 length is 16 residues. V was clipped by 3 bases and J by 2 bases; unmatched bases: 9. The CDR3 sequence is CSVDGAGGGDTDTQYF. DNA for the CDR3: TGCAGCGTTGACGGCGCGGGAGGGGGCGACACAGATACGCAGTATTTT.

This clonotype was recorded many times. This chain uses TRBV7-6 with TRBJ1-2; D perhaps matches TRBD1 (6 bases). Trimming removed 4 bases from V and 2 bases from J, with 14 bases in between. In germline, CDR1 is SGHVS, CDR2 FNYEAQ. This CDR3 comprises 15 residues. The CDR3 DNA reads TGTGCCAGCAGCTCGACCCCCACAGGGAACTATGGCTACACCTTC. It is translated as CASSSTPTGNYGYTF.

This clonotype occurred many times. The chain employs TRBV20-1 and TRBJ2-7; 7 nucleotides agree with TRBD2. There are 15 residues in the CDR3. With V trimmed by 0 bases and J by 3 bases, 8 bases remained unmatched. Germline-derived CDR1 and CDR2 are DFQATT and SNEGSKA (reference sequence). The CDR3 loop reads CSARDGASGSYEQYF. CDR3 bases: TGCAGTGCTAGAGATGGGGCTAGCGGTAGCTACGAGCAGTACTTC.

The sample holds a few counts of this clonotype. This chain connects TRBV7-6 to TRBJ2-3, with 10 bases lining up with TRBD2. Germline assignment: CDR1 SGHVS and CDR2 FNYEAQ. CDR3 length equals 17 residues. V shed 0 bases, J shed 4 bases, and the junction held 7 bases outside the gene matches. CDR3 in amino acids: CASSLARLAGYSDTQYF. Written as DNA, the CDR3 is TGTGCCAGCAGCTTAGCGCGACTAGCGGGTTATTCAGATACGCAGTATTTT.

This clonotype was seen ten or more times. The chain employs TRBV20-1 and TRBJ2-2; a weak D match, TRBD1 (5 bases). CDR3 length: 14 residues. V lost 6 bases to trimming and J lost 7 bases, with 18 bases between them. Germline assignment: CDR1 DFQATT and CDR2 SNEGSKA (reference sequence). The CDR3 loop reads CSAFRPKGIGELFF. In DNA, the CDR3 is TGCAGTGCCTTCAGACCTAAGGGGATCGGGGAGCTGTTTTTT.

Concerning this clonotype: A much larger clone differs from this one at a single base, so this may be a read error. DNA for the CDR3: TGCAGTGCTCTTTCCGGAGGAGGGGCCGGCAATCAGCCCCAGCATTTT. This gives the protein CSALSGGGAGNQPQHF. This rearrangement joins TRBV20-1 to TRBJ1-5; D is perhaps TRBD1 (5 bases). The V and J ends lost 5 bases and 2 bases respectively, with 19 bases between them. Germline V gene lookup returns CDR1 DFQATT and CDR2 SNEGSKA (reference sequence). The CDR3 has 16 residues.

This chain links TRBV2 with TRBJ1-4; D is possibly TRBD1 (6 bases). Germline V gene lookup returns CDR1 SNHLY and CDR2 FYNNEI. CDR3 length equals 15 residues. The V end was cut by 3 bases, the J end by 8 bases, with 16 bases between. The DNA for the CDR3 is TGTGCCAGCAGTGATACGACAGGTCCCCCCGAAAAACTGTTTTTT. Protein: CASSDTTGPPEKLFF.

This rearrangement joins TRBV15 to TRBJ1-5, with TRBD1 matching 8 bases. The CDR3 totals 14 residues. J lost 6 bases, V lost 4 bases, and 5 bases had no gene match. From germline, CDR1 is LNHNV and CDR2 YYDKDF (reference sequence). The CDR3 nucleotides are TGTGCCACCAGCACAGGACAGGGAGCTCAGCCCCAGCATTTT. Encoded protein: CATSTGQGAQPQHF.

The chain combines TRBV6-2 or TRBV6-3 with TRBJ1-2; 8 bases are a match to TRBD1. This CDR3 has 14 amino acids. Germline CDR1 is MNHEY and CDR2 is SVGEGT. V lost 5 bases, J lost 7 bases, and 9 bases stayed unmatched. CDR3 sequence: CASSPGQALSGYTF. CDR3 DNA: TGTGCCAGCAGTCCGGGACAGGCTTTGAGTGGCTACACCTTC.

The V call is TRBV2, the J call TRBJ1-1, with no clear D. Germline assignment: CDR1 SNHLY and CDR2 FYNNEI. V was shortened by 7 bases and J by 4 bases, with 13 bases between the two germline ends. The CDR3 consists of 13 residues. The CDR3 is CASTLGGPTEAFF. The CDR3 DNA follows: TGTGCCAGCACCCTGGGCGGGCCCACTGAAGCTTTCTTT.

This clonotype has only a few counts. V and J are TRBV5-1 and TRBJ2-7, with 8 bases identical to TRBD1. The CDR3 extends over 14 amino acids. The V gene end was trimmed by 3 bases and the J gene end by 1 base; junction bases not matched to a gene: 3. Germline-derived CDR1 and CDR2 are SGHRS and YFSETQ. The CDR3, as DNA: TGCGCCAGCAGCTCGACAGGGGAATCCTACGAGCAGTACTTC. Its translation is CASSSTGESYEQYF.

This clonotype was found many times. CDR3: CSAGQGSILNTEAFF. The DNA of the CDR3 is TGCAGTGCTGGACAGGGCTCAATTCTGAACACTGAAGCTTTCTTT. This rearrangement joins TRBV20-1 to TRBJ1-1; TRBD1 matches 8 bases. The V gene's germline CDR1 is DFQATT and CDR2 SNEGSKA (reference sequence). The V gene end was trimmed by 5 bases and the J gene end by 0 bases; junction bases not matched to a gene: 8. The CDR3 is 15 amino acids.

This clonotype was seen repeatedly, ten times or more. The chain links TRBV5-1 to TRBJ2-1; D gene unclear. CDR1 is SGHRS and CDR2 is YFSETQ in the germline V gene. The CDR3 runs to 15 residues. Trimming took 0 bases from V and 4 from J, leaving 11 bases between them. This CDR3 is CASSLGSQIYNEQFF. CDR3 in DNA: TGCGCCAGCAGCTTGGGATCCCAAATTTACAATGAGCAGTTCTTC.

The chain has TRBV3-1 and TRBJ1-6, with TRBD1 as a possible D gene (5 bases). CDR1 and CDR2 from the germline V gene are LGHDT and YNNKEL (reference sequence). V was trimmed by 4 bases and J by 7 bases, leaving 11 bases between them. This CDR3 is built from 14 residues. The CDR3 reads CASSPGTGNSPLHF. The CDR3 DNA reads TGTGCCAGCAGCCCGGGGACGGGCAATTCACCCCTCCACTTT.

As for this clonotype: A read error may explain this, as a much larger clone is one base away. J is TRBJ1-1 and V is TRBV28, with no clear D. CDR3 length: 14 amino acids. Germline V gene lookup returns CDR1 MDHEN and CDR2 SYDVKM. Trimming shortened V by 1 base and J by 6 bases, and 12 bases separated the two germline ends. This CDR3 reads CASSLSHSSAEAFF. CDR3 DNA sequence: TGTGCCAGCAGTTTATCCCACAGTAGCGCTGAAGCTTTCTTT.

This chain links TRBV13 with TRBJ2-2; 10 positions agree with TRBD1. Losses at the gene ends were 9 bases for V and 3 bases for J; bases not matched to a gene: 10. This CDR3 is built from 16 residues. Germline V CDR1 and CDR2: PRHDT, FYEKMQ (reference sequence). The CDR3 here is CASRKRDRGHTGELFF. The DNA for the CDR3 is TGTGCCAGTCGGAAGAGGGACAGGGGTCACACCGGGGAGCTGTTTTTT.

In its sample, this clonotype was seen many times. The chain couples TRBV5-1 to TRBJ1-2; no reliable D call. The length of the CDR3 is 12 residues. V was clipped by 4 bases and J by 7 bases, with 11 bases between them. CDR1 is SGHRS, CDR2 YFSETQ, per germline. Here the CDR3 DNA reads TGCGCCAGCAGCACCCGACCGGGTGGCTACACCTTC. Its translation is CASSTRPGGYTF. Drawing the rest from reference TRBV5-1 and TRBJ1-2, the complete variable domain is KAGVTQTPRYLIKTRGQQVTLSCSPISGHRSVSWYQQTPGQGLQFLFEYFSETQRNKGNFPGRFSGRQFSNSRSEMNVSTLELGDSALYLCASSTRPGGYTFGSGTRLTVV.

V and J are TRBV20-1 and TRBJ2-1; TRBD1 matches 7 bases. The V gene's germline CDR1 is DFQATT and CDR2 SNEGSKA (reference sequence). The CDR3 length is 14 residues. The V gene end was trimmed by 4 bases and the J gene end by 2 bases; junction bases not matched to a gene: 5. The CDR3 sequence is CSATPTGAYNEQFF. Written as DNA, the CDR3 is TGCAGTGCTACACCAACAGGGGCCTACAATGAGCAGTTCTTC.

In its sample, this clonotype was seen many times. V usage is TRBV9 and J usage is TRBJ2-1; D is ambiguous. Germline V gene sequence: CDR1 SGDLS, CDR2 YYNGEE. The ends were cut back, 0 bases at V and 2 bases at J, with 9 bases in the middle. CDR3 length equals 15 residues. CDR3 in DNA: TGTGCCAGCAGCGTAGGCCACCAGACCTACAATGAGCAGTTCTTC. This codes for CASSVGHQTYNEQFF.

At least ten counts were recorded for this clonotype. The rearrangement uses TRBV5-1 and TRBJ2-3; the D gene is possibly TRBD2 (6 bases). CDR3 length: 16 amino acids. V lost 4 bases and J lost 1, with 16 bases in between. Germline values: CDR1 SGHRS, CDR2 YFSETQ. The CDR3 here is CASSLPGSAGTDTQYF. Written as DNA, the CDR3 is TGCGCCAGCAGCCTGCCCGGGAGCGCCGGCACAGATACGCAGTATTTT.

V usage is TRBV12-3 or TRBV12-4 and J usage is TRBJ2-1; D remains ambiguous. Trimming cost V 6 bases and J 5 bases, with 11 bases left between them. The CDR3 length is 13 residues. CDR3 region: CASSSLRHNEQFF. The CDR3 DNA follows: TGTGCCAGCAGCTCACTTCGGCACAATGAGCAGTTCTTC.

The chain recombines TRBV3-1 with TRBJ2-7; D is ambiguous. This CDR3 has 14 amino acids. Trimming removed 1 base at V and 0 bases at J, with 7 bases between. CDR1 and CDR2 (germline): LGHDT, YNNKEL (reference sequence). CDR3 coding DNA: TGTGCCAGCAGCCAAGGCGTGGCCTCCTACGAGCAGTACTTC. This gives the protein CASSQGVASYEQYF.

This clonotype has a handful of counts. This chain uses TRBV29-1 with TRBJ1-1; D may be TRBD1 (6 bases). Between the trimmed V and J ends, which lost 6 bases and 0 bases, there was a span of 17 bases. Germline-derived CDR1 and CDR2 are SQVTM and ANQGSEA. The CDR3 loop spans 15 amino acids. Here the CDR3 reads CSVKGVGVLNTEAFF. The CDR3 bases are TGCAGCGTCAAGGGGGTCGGGGTCTTGAACACTGAAGCTTTCTTT.

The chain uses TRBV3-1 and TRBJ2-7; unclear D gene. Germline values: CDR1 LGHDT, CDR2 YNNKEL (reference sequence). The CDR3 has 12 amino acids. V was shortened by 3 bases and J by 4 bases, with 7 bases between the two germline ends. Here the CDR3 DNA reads TGTGCCAGCAGCCAGGCAACTTACGAGCAGTACTTC. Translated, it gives CASSQATYEQYF.

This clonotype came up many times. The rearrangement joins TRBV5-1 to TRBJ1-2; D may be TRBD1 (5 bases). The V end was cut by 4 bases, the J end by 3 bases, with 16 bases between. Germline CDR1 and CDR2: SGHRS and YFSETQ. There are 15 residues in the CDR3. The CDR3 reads CASSDPGTAHYGYTF. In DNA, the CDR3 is TGCGCCAGCAGCGACCCCGGGACGGCACACTATGGCTACACCTTC.

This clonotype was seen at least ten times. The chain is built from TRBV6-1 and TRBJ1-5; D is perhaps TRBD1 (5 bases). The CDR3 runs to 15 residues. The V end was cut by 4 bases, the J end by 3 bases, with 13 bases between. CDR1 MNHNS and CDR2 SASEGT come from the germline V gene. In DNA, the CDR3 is TGTGCCAGCAGTGGCACAGGAGACCTCAATCAGCCCCAGCATTTT. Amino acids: CASSGTGDLNQPQHF.

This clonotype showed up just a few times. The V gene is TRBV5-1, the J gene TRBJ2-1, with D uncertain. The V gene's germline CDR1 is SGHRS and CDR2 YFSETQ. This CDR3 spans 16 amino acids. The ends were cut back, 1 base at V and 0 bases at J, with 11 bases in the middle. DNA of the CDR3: TGCGCCAGCAGCTTGAGGTTGCCGCGCTCCTACAATGAGCAGTTCTTC. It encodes CASSLRLPRSYNEQFF.

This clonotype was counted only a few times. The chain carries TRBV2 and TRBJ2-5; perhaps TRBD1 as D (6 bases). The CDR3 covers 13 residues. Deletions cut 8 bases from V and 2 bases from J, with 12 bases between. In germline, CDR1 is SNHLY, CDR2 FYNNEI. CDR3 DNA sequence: TGTGCCAGCGGACAGAGTCCTCAAGAGACCCAGTACTTC. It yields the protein CASGQSPQETQYF.